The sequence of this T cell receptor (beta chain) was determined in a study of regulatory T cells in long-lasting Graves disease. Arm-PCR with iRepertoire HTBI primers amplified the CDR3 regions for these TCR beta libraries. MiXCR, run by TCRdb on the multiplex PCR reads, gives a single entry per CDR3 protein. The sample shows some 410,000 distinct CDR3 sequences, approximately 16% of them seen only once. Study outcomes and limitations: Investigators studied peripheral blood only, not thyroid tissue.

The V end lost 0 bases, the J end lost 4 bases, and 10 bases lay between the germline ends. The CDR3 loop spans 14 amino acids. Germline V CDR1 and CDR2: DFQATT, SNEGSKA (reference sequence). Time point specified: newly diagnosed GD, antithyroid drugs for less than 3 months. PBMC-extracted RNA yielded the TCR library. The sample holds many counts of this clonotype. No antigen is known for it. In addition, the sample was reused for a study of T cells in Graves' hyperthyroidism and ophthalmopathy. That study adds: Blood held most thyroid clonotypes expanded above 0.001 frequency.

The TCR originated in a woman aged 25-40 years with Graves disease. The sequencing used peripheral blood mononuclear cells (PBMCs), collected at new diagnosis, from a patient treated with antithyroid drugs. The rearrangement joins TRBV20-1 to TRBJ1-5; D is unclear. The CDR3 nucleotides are TGCAGTGCTAGAGATCTCACTATAAATCAGCCCCAGCATTTT. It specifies CSARDLTINQPQHF.